These T cell receptor beta chains were read from a single sample in a study of cytomegalovirus exposure and HLA in healthy donors. Sequencing used immunoSEQ multiplex PCR; TCRdb keeps in-frame clones, though not all of them. This repertoire shows about 120,000 clones, approximately 80% found once; its top ten account for around 8.9%. The sequenced material came from PBMCs. These receptors were collected from a man younger than 40 in good health and CMV-seropositive. The conserved cysteine and the conserved F or W are not part of the CDR3 here. A clone size is listed for some rows: how often the clone was seen (once, few, many), or a class if it is expanded.

V,J,size,CDR3
TRBV11-2,TRBJ1-2,NA,ASSRTLGDYGYT
TRBV7-9,TRBJ1-2,NA,ASSFTNPGQNLGDYT
TRBV9,TRBJ2-3,NA,ASAKGAGAPDTQY
TRBV6-1,TRBJ2-1,few,ASTLGVEGNNEQF
TRBV19,TRBJ1-2,NA,ATLDRASNYGYT
TRBV11-1,TRBJ2-1,NA,ASSPSGSYYNEQF
TRBV4-1,TRBJ1-5,NA,ASSQVGRDQPQH
TRBV25-1,TRBJ2-5,few,ASSVGTPKDGLGETQY
TRBV30,NA,NA,AWSGGGEQY
TRBV6-6,TRBJ2-1,NA,ASSKDSNNEQF
TRBV29-1,TRBJ2-6,NA,SVEKGSGANVLT
TRBV5-1,TRBJ2-4,NA,ASSLAIAKNIQY
TRBV2,TRBJ1-2,NA,ASTPHNYGYT
TRBV10-3,TRBJ1-5,NA,AISGGGATPDQPQH
TRBV19,TRBJ1-5,once,ASSARGVYSSNQPQH
TRBV5-1,TRBJ2-3,NA,ASSLEGRAGTDTQY
TRBV5-8,TRBJ2-5,once,ASTLAGSEETQY
TRBV5-6,TRBJ2-1,once,ASSWGPSGDNEQF
TRBV6-5,TRBJ2-7,NA,ASSPGQGIDEQY
TRBV28,TRBJ1-1,NA,ASSLDSINTEAF
TRBV28,TRBJ1-1,NA,ASSYPGQGGNTEAF
TRBV18,TRBJ1-1,NA,ASSPQTGQGEAF